Listed here are 2 T cell receptor beta chains from one sample, sequenced in a study of regulatory T cells in long-lasting Graves disease. The time point is: persistent/refractory GD, antithyroid drugs over 5 years with positive TRAb. RNA isolated from PBMCs was used to make the TCR library. Assembly of TCR beta libraries relied on iRepertoire HTBI primers together with Arm-PCR of CDR3 regions. TCRdb itself ran the multiplex PCR reads through MiXCR, one entry per CDR3 protein. The repertoire has around 300,000 distinct CDR3 sequences, 20% to 25% of them found once; the top ten carry roughly three fifths. The input for sequencing was peripheral blood mononuclear cells (PBMCs), taken when the disease was refractory, from a patient treated with antithyroid drugs. These receptors were collected from a female donor with Graves disease.

This clonotype was counted ten times or more. In DNA, the CDR3 is TGTGCCAGCAGCAAGCTACTAGCGCCTACCTCCTACGAGCAGTACTTC. This translates into CASSKLLAPTSYEQYF. The rearrangement links TRBV6-1 to TRBJ2-7; 7 nucleotides line up with TRBD2. The CDR3 covers 16 residues. From germline, CDR1 is MNHNS and CDR2 SASEGT. J was trimmed by 0 bases and V by 6 bases; bases with no gene match: 11.

This clonotype was detected many times. J is TRBJ2-7 and V is TRBV2; 13 bases fit TRBD2. There are 15 residues in the CDR3. Trimming at V came to 6 bases and at J to 5 bases, leaving 7 bases not matched to a gene. Germline CDR1 SNHLY, CDR2 FYNNEI. Here the CDR3 DNA reads TGTGCCAGCAGCCTTACTAGCGGGAGGGCCCACGAGCAGTACTTC. Residues: CASSLTSGRAHEQYF.